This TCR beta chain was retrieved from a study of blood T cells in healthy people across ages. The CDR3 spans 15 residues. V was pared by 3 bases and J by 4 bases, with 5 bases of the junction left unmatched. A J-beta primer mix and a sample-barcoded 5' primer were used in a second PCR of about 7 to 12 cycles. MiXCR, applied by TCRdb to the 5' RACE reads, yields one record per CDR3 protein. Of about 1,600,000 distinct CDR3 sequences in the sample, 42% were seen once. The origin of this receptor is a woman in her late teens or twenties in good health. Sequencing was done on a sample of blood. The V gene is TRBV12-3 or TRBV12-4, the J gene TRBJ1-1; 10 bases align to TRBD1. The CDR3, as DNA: TGTGCCAGCAGTTTTAAGGGACAGGGGCTCACTGAAGCTTTCTTT. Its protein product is CASSFKGQGLTEAFF.